This passage covers 30 T cell receptor beta chains from one sample sequenced in a study of vaccination and CD4 T cells after COVID-19. Sequencing of DNA taken from cultured CD4+ T cells relied on the Oncomine TCR Beta short-read assay. TCRdb ran MiXCR on the PCR reads and lists one entry per CDR3 protein. The sample lists roughly 7,000 distinct CDR3 sequences; less than 85% were seen once. The antigens these receptors bind are not known. Sample treatment: roughly ten-day PBMC culture with coronavirus spike peptide pools or control peptides (ViraFEST assay). Specimen: CD4+ T cells from blood, cultured in vitro. The receptor source for this set is a human donor who had recovered from COVID-19.

The chain combines TRBV7-2 with TRBJ1-2; D not certain. This CDR3 spans 14 amino acids. Germline-derived CDR1 and CDR2 are SGHTA and FQGNSA. Trimming left V 4 bases short and J 5 bases short, with 14 bases between. The CDR3 loop reads CASSSSAGSYGYTF. The CDR3 coding sequence is TGTGCCAGCAGCTCCTCGGCGGGGAGTTATGGCTACACCTTC.

The chain links TRBV6-5 to TRBJ1-5, with D possibly being TRBD1 (6 bases). Per germline, CDR1 MNHEY and CDR2 SVGAGI. This CDR3 is built from 16 residues. V shed 4 bases and J shed 6 bases, with 19 bases lying between them. DNA for the CDR3: TGTGCCAGCAGTTCGTTGGCAGGGGCGACCAGTCAGCCCCAGCATTTT. Amino acid sequence: CASSSLAGATSQPQHF.

This clonotype occurred a few times. The chain joins TRBV7-9 to TRBJ1-2; tentatively, D is TRBD1 (5 bases). V was pared by 5 bases and J by 10 bases, with 14 bases between. The CDR3 has 12 residues. Germline CDR1 and CDR2: SEHNR and FQNEAQ (reference sequence). The CDR3 is CASSETGRFYTF. In DNA form, the CDR3 reads TGTGCCAGCAGCGAGACGGGGCGCTTCTACACCTTC.

This chain uses TRBV4-1 with TRBJ2-7; 7 bases are shared with TRBD1. Germline V gives CDR1 MGHRA, CDR2 YSYEKL. This CDR3 region has 17 residues. The ends lost 1 base at V and 5 bases at J; junction bases unmatched: 14. CDR3 protein: CASSQGLGQTIRDEQYF. In DNA, the CDR3 is TGCGCCAGCAGCCAAGGACTGGGACAGACGATCAGGGACGAGCAGTACTTC.

The rearrangement uses TRBV21-1 and TRBJ1-6; the tabulated D call, TRBD1, remains unverified against the DNA. TRBV21-1 counts as a pseudogene. The CDR3 runs to 16 residues. The DNA of the CDR3 is TGTGCCAGCAGCAGTTACAGGGGAAGGGATAATTCACCCCTCCACTTT. This translates into CASSSYRGRDNSPLHF.

The chain combines TRBV6-1 with TRBJ2-3; D may match TRBD1 or TRBD2 (5 bases each). Germline CDR1 reads MNHNS; CDR2 reads SASEGT. V lost 6 bases and J lost 4, with 14 bases in between. This CDR3 spans 14 amino acids. In DNA, the CDR3 is TGTGCCAGCAGGAGGGGAGAGACCTCAGATACGCAGTATTTT. Translation gives CASRRGETSDTQYF.

This chain joins TRBV15 and TRBJ1-2; D unresolved. V lost 5 bases, J lost 4 bases, and 14 bases lay in between. CDR3 length: 14 amino acids. Germline V CDR1 and CDR2: LNHNV, YYDKDF (reference sequence). DNA for the CDR3: TGTGCCACCAGCCCGGGGAGACCATCCTATGGCTACACCTTC. It encodes CATSPGRPSYGYTF.

By share of the sample, this clonotype is medium-sized. V and J are TRBV27 and TRBJ1-1, with 7 bases lining up with TRBD1. The V segment lost 6 bases and the J segment 1 base; nucleotides outside the gene matches: 5. This CDR3 has 14 amino acids. The V gene's germline CDR1 is MNHEY and CDR2 SMNVEV (reference sequence). The CDR3 sequence is CASSHRGQNTEAFF. Here the CDR3 DNA reads TGTGCCAGCAGCCACAGGGGACAGAACACTGAAGCTTTCTTT.

The chain couples TRBV20-1 to TRBJ1-2; TRBD1 might be the D (5 bases). Trimming took off 6 bases at V and 1 base at J, with 15 bases between the two ends. The CDR3 contains 14 residues. Germline loops: CDR1 DFQATT, CDR2 SNEGSKA (reference sequence). CDR3 nucleotides: TGCAGTGCCCCTGCACAGGACGTTAACTATGGCTACACCTTC. This codes for CSAPAQDVNYGYTF.

The V gene is TRBV7-8, the J gene TRBJ2-1; TRBD1 might be the D (6 bases). The V gene lost 3 bases and the J gene lost 5 bases, with 14 bases spanning the gap. The CDR3 has 15 residues. Germline CDR1 SGHVS, CDR2 FQNEAQ. CDR3 protein: CASSFGQLPDNEQFF. CDR3 bases: TGTGCCAGCAGCTTCGGACAGCTACCGGACAATGAGCAGTTCTTC.

V usage is TRBV24-1 and J usage is TRBJ1-1; D not resolved. The CDR3 is 12 amino acids. Germline assignment: CDR1 KGHDR and CDR2 SFDVKD. V was clipped by 4 bases and J by 1 base, with 3 bases between them. The CDR3 sequence is CATSDRNTEAFF. The CDR3 region has the DNA TGTGCCACCAGTGACAGGAACACTGAAGCTTTCTTT.

This clonotype appeared a single time. The chain has TRBV20-1 and TRBJ2-7, with D unclear. The V end lost 5 bases, the J end lost 0 bases, and 14 bases lay between the germline ends. CDR1 is DFQATT and CDR2 is SNEGSKA in the germline V gene (reference sequence). The CDR3 has 14 residues. DNA of the CDR3: TGCAGTGCTCCTCCCCCCGGTGGCTCCTACGAGCAGTACTTC. It translates to CSAPPPGGSYEQYF.

The chain joins TRBV7-2 to TRBJ2-7; D is unresolved. The CDR3 is made up of 11 amino acids. Germline lookup yields CDR1 SGHTA and CDR2 FQGNSA. V was trimmed by 5 bases and J by 1 base, leaving 3 bases between them. The CDR3 nucleotides read TGTGCCAGCAGCATTTCCTACGAGCAGTACTTC. As protein: CASSISYEQYF.

The table lists this clonotype with a count of one. The V gene is TRBV27, the J gene TRBJ2-7, with 7 bases identical to TRBD1. Looked up from germline, CDR1 is MNHEY and CDR2 is SMNVEV (reference sequence). V gave up 7 bases and J gave up 2 bases; unmatched junction bases: 14. This CDR3 contains 16 residues. For the CDR3, the DNA is TGTGCCAGCAATGATCTGCGACAGGGCTTTCCCTACGAGCAGTACTTC. Protein product: CASNDLRQGFPYEQYF.

This chain links TRBV6-1 with TRBJ1-5, with D unresolved. This CDR3 has 16 amino acids. Trimming cost V 0 bases and J 3 bases, with 12 bases left between them. Germline V CDR1 and CDR2: MNHNS, SASEGT. The CDR3 loop is CASSEAVSRSNQPQHF. CDR3 DNA: TGTGCCAGCAGTGAAGCGGTGAGCAGATCCAATCAGCCCCAGCATTTT.

This clonotype was detected a few times. V is TRBV6-2 or TRBV6-3 and J is TRBJ1-1, with D hard to call. Germline V gene data show CDR1 as MNHEY and CDR2 as SVGEGT. CDR3 size: 13 residues. V gave up 5 bases and J gave up 6 bases, with 13 bases separating them. CDR3 in amino acids: CASSHRGVAEAFF. CDR3 DNA sequence: TGTGCCAGCAGTCACCGGGGTGTCGCTGAAGCTTTCTTT.

Within the sample, this clonotype is medium-sized. The chain's CDR3 is CASSPTGEQWGSPLHF. CDR3 DNA sequence: TGTGCCAGCAGCCCAACCGGGGAACAATGGGGTTCACCCCTCCACTTT. V gene TRBV7-6 combines with J gene TRBJ1-6, with D unresolved. V gave up 5 bases and J gave up 9 bases, with 20 bases separating them. The germline CDR1 and CDR2 sequences are SGHVS and FNYEAQ. The CDR3 spans 16 residues.

This CDR3 is CATSRETGPFNNQPQHF. The CDR3 DNA reads TGTGCCACCAGCAGAGAGACAGGGCCGTTTAACAATCAGCCCCAGCATTTT. V and J are TRBV15 and TRBJ1-5, with 7 bases lining up with TRBD1. The CDR3 has 17 residues. Germline lookup yields CDR1 LNHNV and CDR2 YYDKDF (reference sequence). V was pared by 0 bases and J by 3 bases, with 8 bases of the junction left unmatched.

V usage is TRBV6-1 and J usage is TRBJ2-6, with D unclear. CDR1 is MNHNS and CDR2 is SASEGT in the germline V gene. The ends were cut back, 8 bases at V and 0 bases at J, with 11 bases in the middle. The CDR3 covers 15 residues. The CDR3 spells CASSLGYSGANVLTF. CDR3 sequence (DNA): TGTGCCAGCTCGCTCGGATACTCTGGGGCCAACGTCCTGACTTTC.

The genes are TRBV27 and TRBJ1-2; no clear D. The CDR3 runs 14 residues. Trimming removed 4 bases at V and 5 bases at J, with 14 bases between. Germline V gene lookup returns CDR1 MNHEY and CDR2 SMNVEV (reference sequence). The chain's CDR3 is CASSSDARPYGYTF. Here the CDR3 DNA reads TGTGCCAGCAGTTCGGACGCTAGGCCTTATGGCTACACCTTC.

V and J are TRBV6-1 and TRBJ2-5, with D unclear. The V end was cut by 3 bases, the J end by 5 bases, with 10 bases between. Looked up from germline, CDR1 is MNHNS and CDR2 is SASEGT. The CDR3 has 13 amino acids. CDR3 in amino acids: CASSESGRETQYF. CDR3 nucleotides: TGTGCCAGCAGTGAGTCCGGTCGGGAGACCCAGTACTTC.

This sequence joins TRBV19 and TRBJ2-7, with a possible D match to TRBD2 (6 bases). V was cut by 5 bases and J by 0 bases, with 20 bases left in between. The CDR3 has 17 amino acids. Looked up from germline, CDR1 is LNHDA and CDR2 is SQIVND (reference sequence). The CDR3 loop is CASSPTFTLAYSYEQYF. In DNA, the CDR3 is TGTGCCAGTAGTCCTACTTTCACCCTAGCGTACTCCTACGAGCAGTACTTC.

V usage is TRBV7-9 and J usage is TRBJ1-3; tentative D call: TRBD1 (6 bases). Germline V gives CDR1 SEHNR, CDR2 FQNEAQ (reference sequence). The germline V and J ends were trimmed by 5 bases and 0 bases, with 14 bases remaining between them. The CDR3 consists of 16 residues. CDR3 amino acids: CASSPRTEASGNTIYF. The CDR3 DNA follows: TGTGCCAGCAGCCCCCGGACAGAAGCCTCTGGAAACACCATATATTTT.

The rearrangement joins TRBV24-1 to TRBJ2-3; D unclear. The V end was cut by 5 bases, the J end by 3 bases, with 8 bases between. The CDR3 length is 13 residues. Germline CDR1 is KGHDR and CDR2 is SFDVKD. The CDR3 here is CATSGLATDTQYF. The CDR3 region has the DNA TGTGCCACCAGTGGTTTAGCTACAGATACGCAGTATTTT.

This clonotype was found a few times. The chain couples TRBV15 to TRBJ2-3; perhaps TRBD2 as D (6 bases). Germline V gives CDR1 LNHNV, CDR2 YYDKDF (reference sequence). This CDR3 region has 15 residues. V was trimmed by 4 bases and J by 0 bases, leaving 11 bases between them. The DNA of the CDR3 is TGTGCCACCAGCAACCAGGGACTTAGCACAGATACGCAGTATTTT. It yields the protein CATSNQGLSTDTQYF.

The V and J genes are TRBV7-2 and TRBJ1-5; the D gene is possibly TRBD1 (6 bases). V was pared by 1 base and J by 1 base, with 11 bases between. CDR3 size: 16 residues. Germline V CDR1 and CDR2: SGHTA, FQGNSA. The CDR3 sequence is CASSLVPGASNQPQHF. The CDR3 bases are TGTGCCAGCAGCTTAGTCCCAGGGGCAAGCAATCAGCCCCAGCATTTT.

This clonotype has only a few counts. This chain uses TRBV6-1 with TRBJ1-1; the D is unclear. This CDR3 region has 11 residues. V dropped 6 bases and J dropped 6 bases, with 8 bases sitting between them. Germline V gene data show CDR1 as MNHNS and CDR2 as SASEGT. The CDR3, as DNA: TGTGCCAGCAGCCGTGGCCCTGAAGCTTTCTTT. It translates to CASSRGPEAFF.

The genes are TRBV6-2 or TRBV6-3 and TRBJ2-7; D uncertain. This CDR3 contains 11 residues. Trimming left V 7 bases short and J 7 bases short, with 11 bases between. Per germline, CDR1 MNHEY and CDR2 SVGEGT. The CDR3 protein is CASTDRQEQYF. The CDR3 bases are TGTGCCAGCACCGATCGGCAAGAGCAGTACTTC.

The chain recombines TRBV28 with TRBJ1-1; D gene unclear. The CDR3 spans 11 residues. Trimming cost V 3 bases and J 9 bases, with 8 bases left between them. The germline V gene has CDR1 MDHEN and CDR2 SYDVKM. Written as DNA, the CDR3 is TGTGCCAGCAGTTTGGGCAGACAAGCTTTCTTT. Protein sequence: CASSLGRQAFF.

This clonotype came up a few times. Here the CDR3 reads CASSQQQGVVTDTQYF. CDR3 bases: TGTGCCAGCAGCCAGCAACAGGGGGTGGTGACAGATACGCAGTATTTT. The rearrangement uses TRBV5-4 and TRBJ2-3, with 8 bases lining up with TRBD1. Per germline, CDR1 SGHNT and CDR2 YYREEE (reference sequence). The CDR3 consists of 16 residues. Losses at the gene ends were 4 bases for V and 3 bases for J; bases not matched to a gene: 10. The variable domain in full, with the rest retrieved from reference TRBV5-4 and TRBJ2-3, is ETGVTQSPTHLIKTRGQQVTLRCSSQSGHNTVSWYQQALGQGPQFIFQYYREEENGRGNFPPRFSGLQFPNYSSELNVNALELDDSALYLCASSQQQGVVTDTQYFGPGTRLTVL.